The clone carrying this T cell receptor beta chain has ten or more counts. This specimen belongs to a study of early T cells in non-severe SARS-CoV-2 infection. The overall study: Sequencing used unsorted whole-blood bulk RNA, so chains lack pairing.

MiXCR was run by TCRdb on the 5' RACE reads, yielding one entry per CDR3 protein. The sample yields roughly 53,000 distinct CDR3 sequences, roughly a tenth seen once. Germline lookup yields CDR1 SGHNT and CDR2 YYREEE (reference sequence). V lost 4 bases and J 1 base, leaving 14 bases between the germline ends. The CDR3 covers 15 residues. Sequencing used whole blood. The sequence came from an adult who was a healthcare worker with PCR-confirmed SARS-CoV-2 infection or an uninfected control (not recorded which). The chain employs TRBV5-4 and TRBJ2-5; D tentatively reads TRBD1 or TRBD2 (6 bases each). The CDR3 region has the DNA TGTGCCAGCAGCCTGCAAGGGGGGACCCAAGAGACCCAGTACTTC. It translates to CASSLQGGTQETQYF.